This TCR beta chain is from a study of T-cell memory formation after mild COVID-19 (dated by TCRdb to the early 2020s). Background for the entire study: TCR sequence clusters from the two donors were found to be largely donor specific. In a couple of donors, T-cell clones that expanded and contracted after mild COVID-19 were followed by sequencing TCRalpha and TCRbeta repertoires longitudinally. Two young, previously healthy adult volunteers, one female and one male, were included in the cohort.

The listed sequencing device is Illumina NovaSeq 6000. Using 5'RACE with constant-segment primers, TCRalpha and TCRbeta cDNA libraries were constructed, with sample barcodes and unique molecular identifiers added in the process. Trizol reagent was used to extract RNA from every sample. Amplification of the libraries took two PCR steps, and the second step added a second sample barcode plus Illumina TruSeq adapters. Libraries were sequenced on an Illumina NovaSeq with 2 x 150 bp paired-end reads. From the authors' description of their analysis: With migec v1.2.7, reads were demultiplexed and then collapsed into UMI-guided consensus sequences. Using mixcr v2.1.11, UMI consensuses were aligned to TRA and TRB V and J templates and then assembled into clonotypes. Clonotypes were classified as expanded or contracted when called significant by both edgeR and NoisET, with noise models trained on biological replicates. For edgeR calls, the thresholds were a false discovery rate-adjusted p below 0.01 and a log2 fold-change of 1. As an exploratory analysis of dynamics, max-normalized trajectories of the 1000 most abundant clonotypes were examined by PCA with hierarchical clustering. The CD4 or CD8 phenotype of responding clones was assigned using the separately sequenced CD4+ and CD8+ repertoires. In TCRdb, the public reads were trimmed at Q25 with fastp and aligned with MiXCR, with productive beta chains retained. CDR3 protein duplicates are merged, each entry listing the most common genes and DNA. For this entry, the V and J calls and clone size follow TCRdb and not the study's own pipeline. The sample table contains 45,000 to 65,000 distinct CDR3 sequences; only one count was recorded for over 8.5% of them. The ten top clones hold approximately 12% of the sample.

Comment on this clonotype: Which antigen it targets is not known. The record has no base qualities; no much larger clone is one base away.

Beyond this particular receptor, the publication reports: From day 15 to 85, contracting clones showed balanced CD4/CD8 phenotypes, whereas a second wave of clones that expanded from day 15 to 37 leaned towards CD4+. SARS-CoV-2 specificity of the second-wave clones peaking on day 37 was not confirmed. Only a couple of mild cases were covered by the study, and larger cohorts that include severe cases with pre-infection samples were considered necessary. Some responding clones were detected in pre-infection memory, which suggested that pre-existing cross-reactive memory T cells had joined the SARS-CoV-2 response. Contracting CD4+ clones appeared mostly in the CM and EM memory subsets, whereas CD8+ clones were enriched in EMRA.

The CDR3 covers 13 residues, taking in both the cysteine and the phenylalanine. Only the CDR3 DNA is retained, 39 bases long and in frame from the first base. The V end loses 10 bases and the J end loses 8 bases, and a stretch of 15 bases separates them. CDR1 and CDR2 (MNHNS, SASEGT) derive from the germline V gene. PBMCs were isolated by Ficoll-Paque density gradient centrifugation. The sequence came from an adult woman who had mild COVID-19 (a few samples of this study predate the infection). The sample titles of this study are shuffled in the database, so cell type and time point are left out; the donor was told from shared clones. The chain was built from TRBV6-1 and TRBJ1-6; the D region possibly corresponds to TRBD1 (6 bases align). The sequenced material came from PBMCs or a T cell subset sorted from them (not recorded which). The nucleotide sequence reads TGTGCCACCAGGACAGAATCTGATTCACCCCTCCACTTT. The translation is CATRTESDSPLHF.